The 27 T cell receptor beta chains reported below all come from one sample, sequenced in a study of control samples from healthy donors and cancer patients. Method: immunoSEQ multiplex PCR; TCRdb's copy keeps in-frame clones and lacks some. The table records 100,000 to 120,000 clones, 88% of them present only once. Source material: PBMCs. These receptors all stem from a woman in her sixties with lung cancer.

The gene calls are TRBV30 and TRBJ1-5; possible D gene TRBD1, 5 bases. The V gene lost 2 bases and the J gene lost 4 bases, with 9 bases spanning the gap. The CDR3 runs 13 residues. Germline CDR1 is GTSNPN and CDR2 is SVGIG (reference sequence). The CDR3 is CAWSREGNQPQHF. In DNA form, the CDR3 reads TGTGCCTGGAGTAGGGAGGGGAATCAGCCCCAGCATTTT.

The CDR3 region is CASSLQSLNEQFF. As DNA, the CDR3 is TGTGCCAGCAGCTTACAATCCCTCAATGAGCAGTTCTTC. The chain is built from TRBV7-3 and TRBJ2-1, with no clear D. The length of the CDR3 is 13 residues. Trimming stripped 2 bases from V and 6 bases from J, with 8 bases between. CDR1 SGHTA and CDR2 FQGTGA come from the germline V gene.

The chain combines TRBV19 with TRBJ2-1; 7 bases line up with TRBD2. CDR1 and CDR2 from the germline V gene are LNHDA and SQIVND (reference sequence). After removal of 1 base from V and 1 base from J, the junction contained 4 bases not matched to a gene. The CDR3 is 16 amino acids. The CDR3 DNA reads TGTGCCAGTAGTATAGTGGGGACTACTTCCTACAATGAGCAGTTCTTC. The encoded protein is CASSIVGTTSYNEQFF.

V and J are TRBV30 and TRBJ1-1; no clear D gene. V was pared by 4 bases and J by 4 bases, with 10 bases between. The CDR3 length is 12 residues. The germline CDR1 and CDR2 sequences are GTSNPN and SVGIG (reference sequence). CDR3 amino acids: CAWKRVITEAFF. Here the CDR3 DNA reads TGTGCCTGGAAGAGGGTGATCACTGAAGCTTTCTTT.

The gene calls are TRBV7-2 and TRBJ1-1, with unresolved D. CDR1 and CDR2 from the germline V gene are SGHTA and FQGNSA. The germline V and J ends were trimmed by 1 base and 4 bases, with 7 bases remaining between them. This CDR3 is 13 amino acids long. CDR3 region: CASSLGEGTEAFF. In DNA form, the CDR3 reads TGTGCCAGCAGCTTAGGGGAGGGCACTGAAGCTTTCTTT.

The chain recombines TRBV7-8 with TRBJ2-1; 10 positions match TRBD1. V lost 3 bases, J lost 4 bases, and 6 bases stayed unmatched. The CDR3 covers 16 residues. Germline V lookup: CDR1 SGHVS, CDR2 FQNEAQ. CDR3: CASSLDDRGRYNEQFF. The CDR3 DNA reads TGTGCCAGCAGCTTGGATGACAGGGGGCGGTACAATGAGCAGTTCTTC.

The J gene is TRBJ2-3, the V gene TRBV9; 7 bases are a match to TRBD1. The CDR3 has 17 amino acids. Germline V gene lookup returns CDR1 SGDLS and CDR2 YYNGEE. With 2 bases clipped from V and 2 bases from J, the junction kept 11 bases outside the gene matches. The CDR3, as DNA: TGTGCCAGCAGCGTTGGAGTAATAGGGACAGCCACAGATACGCAGTATTTT. This encodes CASSVGVIGTATDTQYF.

The rearrangement links TRBV28 to TRBJ1-2; no firm D call. CDR3 size: 14 residues. CDR1 is MDHEN, CDR2 SYDVKM, per germline. V was cut by 7 bases and J by 5 bases, with 17 bases left in between. CDR3 loop: CASIGSLGIYGYTF. Written as DNA, the CDR3 is TGTGCCAGCATAGGGTCCCTGGGGATTTATGGCTACACCTTC.

This sequence joins TRBV7-9 and TRBJ1-2; D ambiguous. V lost 3 bases, J lost 0 bases, and 17 bases lay in between. The CDR3 has 17 amino acids. The germline CDR1 and CDR2 sequences are SEHNR and FQNEAQ (reference sequence). CDR3 loop: CASSFFTGVQANYGYTF. The CDR3 DNA is TGTGCCAGCAGCTTTTTCACCGGGGTACAAGCTAACTATGGCTACACCTTC.

This chain joins TRBV12-3 or TRBV12-4 and TRBJ1-5; weak D call: TRBD1 (6 bases). The CDR3 spans 13 residues. Trimming shortened V by 9 bases and J by 5 bases, and 14 bases separated the two germline ends. CDR3 loop: CASKTGADQPQHF. The CDR3 nucleotides are TGTGCCAGTAAGACGGGGGCAGATCAGCCCCAGCATTTT.

The J gene is TRBJ1-3, the V gene TRBV28; D is possibly TRBD1 (6 bases). CDR3 length: 18 residues. Germline lookup yields CDR1 MDHEN and CDR2 SYDVKM. V was pared by 6 bases and J by 1 base, with 22 bases between. This chain's CDR3 is CASSRGGAPLGSGNTIYF. CDR3 bases: TGTGCCAGCAGCAGGGGAGGGGCCCCCCTGGGATCTGGAAACACCATATATTTT.

This clone occurred once. The chain carries TRBV5-6 and TRBJ2-3; 15 bases are shared with TRBD2. The CDR3 contains 16 residues. The junction had 3 bases not matched to a gene; V was cut back by 3 bases and J by 4 bases. From germline, CDR1 is SGHDT and CDR2 YYEEEE. The CDR3 sequence: CASSSGLAGGPDTQYF. CDR3 coding DNA: TGTGCCAGCAGCTCCGGACTAGCGGGGGGGCCAGATACGCAGTATTTT.

This clone showed up just once. V is TRBV30 and J is TRBJ1-5; a possible D gene is TRBD1 (6 bases). The CDR3 contains 15 residues. Per germline, CDR1 GTSNPN and CDR2 SVGIG (reference sequence). V was shortened by 0 bases and J by 4 bases, with 13 bases between the two germline ends. The CDR3 nucleotides read TGTGCCTGGAGTGTATCCGGGACACAAAATCAGCCCCAGCATTTT. Amino acids: CAWSVSGTQNQPQHF. The full variable domain, rest sourced from reference TRBV30 and TRBJ1-5, is SQTIHQWPATLVQPVGSPLSLECTVEGTSNPNLYWYRQAAGRGLQLLFYSVGIGQISSEVPQNLSASRPQDRQFILSSKKLLLSDSGFYLCAWSVSGTQNQPQHFGDGTRLSIL.

The J gene is TRBJ2-4, the V gene TRBV6-2 or TRBV6-3; 7 positions match TRBD2. The CDR3 has 13 amino acids. Germline-derived CDR1 and CDR2 are MNHEY and SVGEGT. V was clipped by 4 bases and J by 11 bases; unmatched bases: 8. The CDR3 DNA follows: TGTGCCAGCAGTTTTGGAACTGCGGGGGTTCAGTACTTC. Its protein is CASSFGTAGVQYF.

The count of this clone is one. This chain uses TRBV27 with TRBJ1-5, with D maybe TRBD1 (5 bases). CDR1 is MNHEY, CDR2 SMNVEV, per germline (reference sequence). Trimming took 8 bases from V and 3 from J, leaving 11 bases between them. The CDR3 is 13 amino acids. The CDR3 loop reads CASGGGINQPQHF. CDR3 in DNA: TGTGCCAGCGGTGGGGGGATCAATCAGCCCCAGCATTTT.

This sequence joins TRBV7-2 and TRBJ2-7; perhaps TRBD1 as D (6 bases). Trimming took 3 bases from V and 2 from J, leaving 11 bases between them. CDR3 size: 14 residues. Per germline, CDR1 SGHTA and CDR2 FQGNSA. CDR3 protein: CASSFGTSTYEQYF. CDR3 bases: TGTGCCAGCAGCTTTGGGACATCAACCTACGAGCAGTACTTC.

This clone was seen only once. V and J are TRBV7-2 and TRBJ2-2; D is possibly TRBD2 (5 bases). Germline V lookup: CDR1 SGHTA, CDR2 FQGNSA. V lost 4 bases and J lost 13, with 19 bases in between. This CDR3 has 14 residues. The CDR3: CASSSRRGLSGLFF. Written as DNA, the CDR3 is TGTGCCAGCAGCTCGCGTAGAGGGCTCTCGGGGCTGTTTTTT.

In nucleotides, the CDR3 is TGTGCCAGCAGCTTAGATACGGGGACTGCTGGCTACAATGAGCAGTTCTTC. It specifies CASSLDTGTAGYNEQFF. The chain has TRBV7-9 and TRBJ2-1; possible D gene TRBD2, 6 bases. This CDR3 region has 17 residues. V gave up 1 base and J gave up 3 bases, with 16 bases separating them. Germline assignment: CDR1 SEHNR and CDR2 FQNEAQ (reference sequence).

In DNA form, the CDR3 reads TGTGCCAGCAGCCTCAGCCTCACCTACGAGCAGTACTTC. Protein: CASSLSLTYEQYF. The chain joins TRBV7-9 to TRBJ2-7; D is unresolved. There are 13 residues in the CDR3. Germline V CDR1 and CDR2: SEHNR, FQNEAQ (reference sequence). V was clipped by 5 bases and J by 2 bases, with 10 bases between them.

This chain links TRBV4-1 with TRBJ2-6; D unclear. Germline V CDR1 and CDR2: MGHRA, YSYEKL. The CDR3 contains 15 residues. V was clipped by 2 bases and J by 1 base, with 6 bases between them. CDR3 nucleotides: TGCGCCAGCAGCCAATGGGTTTCTGGGGCCAACGTCCTGACTTTC. Translating it yields CASSQWVSGANVLTF.

A note on this clone: Other nucleotide sequences from this sample produce the same CDR3. This chain links TRBV4-2 with TRBJ1-1; the D is unclear. CDR3 size: 12 residues. V was pared by 4 bases and J by 1 base, with 4 bases between. CDR1 is LGHNA, CDR2 YNFKEQ, per germline. The CDR3, as DNA: TGTGCCAGCAGCCCAGAGAACACTGAAGCTTTCTTT. Protein sequence: CASSPENTEAFF.

This clone turned up a few times. The V gene is TRBV5-1, the J gene TRBJ2-1, with TRBD2 identical over 12 bases. Trimming removed 4 bases from V and 8 bases from J; junction bases left unmatched: 10. Germline lookup yields CDR1 SGHRS and CDR2 YFSETQ. The CDR3 has 16 amino acids. The CDR3 loop is CASSPRTSGIGDEQFF. The DNA of the CDR3 is TGCGCCAGCAGCCCCAGGACTAGCGGGATAGGGGATGAGCAGTTCTTC.

This chain links TRBV7-3 with TRBJ2-3; 7 bases are a match to TRBD2. The germline CDR1 and CDR2 sequences are SGHTA and FQGTGA. Trimming removed 4 bases from V and 1 base from J; junction bases left unmatched: 2. The CDR3 has 14 amino acids. CDR3 protein: CASSSRGGTDTQYF. Written as DNA, the CDR3 is TGTGCCAGCAGCTCTCGGGGGGGCACAGATACGCAGTATTTT.

V usage is TRBV18 and J usage is TRBJ2-6; D not certain. Trimming left V 5 bases short and J 0 bases short, with 8 bases between. The CDR3 contains 15 residues. Germline V gene sequence: CDR1 KGHSH, CDR2 LQKENI. CDR3 coding DNA: TGTGCCAGCTCATCTAAGTCCTCTGGGGCCAACGTCCTGACTTTC. This sequence encodes CASSSKSSGANVLTF.

The V call is TRBV5-1, the J call TRBJ1-3; 9 bases fit TRBD1. Germline CDR1 reads SGHRS; CDR2 reads YFSETQ. CDR3 size: 15 residues. V lost 4 bases and J lost 1; bases outside the gene matches: 3. The DNA for the CDR3 is TGCGCCAGCAGCGTGGACAGGGGTTCTGGAAACACCATATATTTT. This gives the protein CASSVDRGSGNTIYF.

This clone was detected a few times. The genes are TRBV7-9 and TRBJ2-5, with D unclear. Trimming left V 0 bases short and J 3 bases short, with 5 bases between. CDR1 is SEHNR, CDR2 FQNEAQ, per germline (reference sequence). The CDR3 covers 13 residues. CDR3 DNA: TGTGCCAGCAGCTTAGCAGGGAAAGAGACCCAGTACTTC. Translation: CASSLAGKETQYF.

The rearrangement uses TRBV5-6 and TRBJ1-3; perhaps TRBD1 as D (5 bases). V dropped 0 bases and J dropped 0 bases, with 10 bases sitting between them. CDR1 and CDR2 (germline): SGHDT, YYEEEE. CDR3 length: 16 amino acids. In nucleotides, the CDR3 is TGTGCCAGCAGCTTGGGATGGGGGTCCTCTGGAAACACCATATATTTT. Translation: CASSLGWGSSGNTIYF.